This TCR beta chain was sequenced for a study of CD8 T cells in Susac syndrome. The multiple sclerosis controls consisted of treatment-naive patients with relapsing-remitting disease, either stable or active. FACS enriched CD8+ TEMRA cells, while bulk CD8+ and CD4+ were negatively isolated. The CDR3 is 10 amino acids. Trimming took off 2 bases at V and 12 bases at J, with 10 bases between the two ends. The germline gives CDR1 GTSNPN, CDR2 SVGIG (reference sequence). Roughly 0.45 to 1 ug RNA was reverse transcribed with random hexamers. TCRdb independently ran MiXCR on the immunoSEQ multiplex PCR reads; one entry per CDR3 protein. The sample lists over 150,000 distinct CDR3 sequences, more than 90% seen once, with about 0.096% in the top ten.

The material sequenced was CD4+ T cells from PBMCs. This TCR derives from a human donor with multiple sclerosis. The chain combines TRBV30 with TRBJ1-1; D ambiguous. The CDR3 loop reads CAWSIEKPFF. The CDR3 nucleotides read TGTGCCTGGAGTATTGAGAAGCCTTTCTTT. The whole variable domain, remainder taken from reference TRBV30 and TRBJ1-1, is SQTIHQWPATLVQPVGSPLSLECTVEGTSNPNLYWYRQAAGRGLQLLFYSVGIGQISSEVPQNLSASRPQDRQFILSSKKLLLSDSGFYLCAWSIEKPFFGQGTRLTVV.